The 17 T cell receptor beta chains below were found in one sample sequenced in a study of CXCR3-negative and CXCR3-positive naive CD8 T cells. TRB cDNA was prepared as libraries by UMI-labeled 5' RACE. TCRdb reprocessed the 5' RACE reads, with one entry per CDR3 protein and no DNA. Recorded for this sample: some 130,000 distinct CDR3 sequences. The sequencing sample was made of naive CXCR3- CD8+ T cells from blood. Subset defined: CD45RO-CCR7+CD27+CD95- naive CD8+ T cells lacking CXCR3 (TNR3-). The source is a human donor in good health. Some clones in this sample may be carry-over from other donors' samples.

The gene calls are TRBV12-3 or TRBV12-4 and TRBJ2-1; absent DNA, TCRdb's TRBD2 call cannot be checked. The CDR3 consists of 15 residues. CDR3: CASSFPYETNNEQFF.

CDR3 residues: CASSPMRLGTELYEQYF. V gene TRBV11-2 combines with J gene TRBJ2-7; TCRdb names TRBD1, which stays unverified in the absence of DNA. The CDR3 is 17 residues long. Germline values: CDR1 SGHAT, CDR2 FQNNGV. Full variable domain (missing parts from reference TRBV11-2 and TRBJ2-7): EAGVAQSPRYKIIEKRQSVAFWCNPISGHATLYWYQQILGQGPKLLIQFQNNGVVDDSQLPKDRFSAERLKGVDSTLKIQPAKLEDSAVYLCASSPMRLGTELYEQYFGPGTRLTVT.

V and J are TRBV7-3 and TRBJ1-1; TCRdb's D gene call, TRBD1, goes unchecked for lack of DNA. The CDR3 contains 13 residues. Germline V gene data show CDR1 as SGHTA and CDR2 as FQGTGA. CDR3 residues: CASSFGGNTEAFF.

The V and J genes are TRBV4-3 and TRBJ1-1. This CDR3 comprises 14 residues. Germline lookup yields CDR1 LGHNA and CDR2 YSLEER. The CDR3 sequence: CASSPARGDTEAFF.

The genes are TRBV28 and TRBJ2-7; the TCRdb call, TRBD1, lacks DNA for checking. The CDR3 covers 14 residues. Germline CDR1 MDHEN, CDR2 SYDVKM. The CDR3 loop reads CASSFTGQGRQQYF.

The chain recombines TRBV5-5 with TRBJ1-5. The CDR3 contains 14 residues. Looked up from germline, CDR1 is SGHKS and CDR2 is YYEKEE (reference sequence). CDR3 sequence: CASSLEGYPQPQHF.

V usage is TRBV7-6 and J usage is TRBJ2-7; TCRdb proposes TRBD1, but this gene call is untestable without DNA. Germline loops: CDR1 SGHVS, CDR2 FNYEAQ. The CDR3 is 15 residues long. Here the CDR3 reads CASSLAQGQRYEQYF.

The chain combines TRBV27 with TRBJ2-2; TCRdb reports TRBD2, a call that lacks DNA to check it against. The CDR3 totals 15 residues. Germline V CDR1 and CDR2: MNHEY, SMNVEV (reference sequence). CDR3 protein: CASSLPLAGAGELFF.

The chain employs TRBV9 and TRBJ2-1; the D call from TCRdb, TRBD1, cannot be confirmed without DNA. The germline gives CDR1 SGDLS, CDR2 YYNGEE. This CDR3 comprises 15 residues. CDR3 region: CASSVGGQGLSEQFF.

This chain joins TRBV9 and TRBJ2-1; the D gene TCRdb calls, TRBD1, cannot be checked with no DNA. The CDR3 runs to 19 residues. CDR1 SGDLS and CDR2 YYNGEE come from the germline V gene. The CDR3 here is CASSPRTESLVGAYNEQFF.

The rearrangement links TRBV15 to TRBJ1-4. Germline V gene lookup returns CDR1 LNHNV and CDR2 YYDKDF (reference sequence). This CDR3 spans 16 amino acids. The CDR3 spells CATSRVTVATNEKLFF.

The chain is built from TRBV28 and TRBJ1-2. CDR3 length: 12 amino acids. Germline values: CDR1 MDHEN, CDR2 SYDVKM. This chain's CDR3 is CASSWGYYGYTF.

The V gene is TRBV20-1, the J gene TRBJ2-1; absent DNA, TCRdb's TRBD2 call cannot be checked. The CDR3 extends over 15 amino acids. Germline-derived CDR1 and CDR2 are DFQATT and SNEGSKA (reference sequence). CDR3 in amino acids: CSAPAWASGYNEQFF.

The chain employs TRBV6-2 or TRBV6-3 and TRBJ1-2; checking the TCRdb D call of TRBD1 is not possible without DNA. The CDR3 covers 12 residues. CDR1 MNHEY and CDR2 SVGEGT come from the germline V gene. The CDR3 spells CASSYPGDGYTF.

The CDR3 loop is CASSLHPIDLTQPLYEQYF. This chain joins TRBV11-2 and TRBJ2-7. Germline CDR1 is SGHAT and CDR2 is FQNNGV. The length of the CDR3 is 19 residues. The entire variable domain, with the rest obtained from reference TRBV11-2 and TRBJ2-7, is as follows: EAGVAQSPRYKIIEKRQSVAFWCNPISGHATLYWYQQILGQGPKLLIQFQNNGVVDDSQLPKDRFSAERLKGVDSTLKIQPAKLEDSAVYLCASSLHPIDLTQPLYEQYFGPGTRLTVT.

The chain employs TRBV24-1 and TRBJ2-1; TCRdb's D call, TRBD1, is unchecked because there is no DNA. Germline CDR1 and CDR2: KGHDR and SFDVKD. CDR3 length: 12 amino acids. CDR3 loop: CATSDHSGEQFF.

V is TRBV4-3 and J is TRBJ2-1; TCRdb designates TRBD2, a call that cannot be tested without DNA. Germline-derived CDR1 and CDR2 are LGHNA and YSLEER. CDR3 length: 18 residues. CDR3 residues: CASSHERLAGGSYNEQFF.